The 25 T cell receptor beta chains in this list originate from one sample, sequenced in a study of CXCR3-negative and CXCR3-positive naive CD8 T cells. 5' RACE with UMI labels generated the TRB cDNA libraries. TCRdb reprocessed the 5' RACE reads, keeping one entry per CDR3 protein, no DNA. The sample yields over 100,000 distinct CDR3 sequences, of which the top ten take up less than 0.3%. Sequencing input: naive CXCR3- CD8+ T cells from blood. Subset specified: CD45RO-CCR7+CD27+CD95- naive CD8+ T cells lacking CXCR3 (TNR3-). These receptors were obtained from a human donor in good health. Some clones in this sample may be carry-over from other donors' samples.

The V and J genes are TRBV5-1 and TRBJ2-3. In germline, CDR1 is SGHRS, CDR2 YFSETQ. There are 14 residues in the CDR3. The CDR3 sequence is CASSLPQDPDTQYF.

The rearrangement joins TRBV7-9 to TRBJ1-2; the TCRdb D gene call, TRBD1, has no DNA to confirm it. The CDR3 spans 18 residues. The germline V gene encodes CDR1 SEHNR and CDR2 FQNEAQ (reference sequence). The CDR3 is CASSLSVVLDSYRYGYTF.

The CDR3 protein is CASSLGGGLGTGELFF. This chain connects TRBV7-2 to TRBJ2-2; TCRdb's assignment of TRBD2 cannot be checked, as there is no DNA. Germline assignment: CDR1 SGHTA and CDR2 FQGNSA. This CDR3 comprises 16 residues.

The V call is TRBV10-2, the J call TRBJ1-2. Germline V gives CDR1 WSHSY, CDR2 SAAADI. The CDR3 runs to 11 residues. This CDR3 is CASTDLGGYTF.

The chain employs TRBV29-1 and TRBJ1-1. CDR3 size: 11 residues. Germline CDR1 reads SQVTM; CDR2 reads ANQGSEA. The chain's CDR3 is CSGRTASEALF.

The J gene is TRBJ2-5, the V gene TRBV27; no DNA is available, so the TRBD2 call from TCRdb remains unchecked. This CDR3 is 16 amino acids long. From germline, CDR1 is MNHEY and CDR2 SMNVEV (reference sequence). Here the CDR3 reads CASSPSPGLRQETQYF.

The V and J genes are TRBV7-2 and TRBJ2-2; TCRdb's D call of TRBD2 is untestable without DNA. The CDR3 covers 16 residues. CDR1 and CDR2 (germline): SGHTA, FQGNSA. The CDR3 sequence is CASNTWGLADTGELFF.

The J gene is TRBJ2-3, the V gene TRBV28; without DNA, the TCRdb call of TRBD2 cannot be checked. The CDR3 has 16 residues. CDR1 and CDR2 (germline): MDHEN, SYDVKM. CDR3 residues: CASSFGTSGSTDTQYF.

The V call is TRBV7-6, the J call TRBJ2-5; no DNA is available, so the TRBD1 call from TCRdb remains unchecked. Germline V CDR1 and CDR2: SGHVS, FNYEAQ. This CDR3 comprises 13 residues. The CDR3 loop reads CASSLGPVETQYF.

The chain carries TRBV4-3 and TRBJ2-5. This CDR3 is 15 amino acids long. From germline, CDR1 is LGHNA and CDR2 YSLEER. The CDR3 is CASSQVWVEKETQYF.

The chain combines TRBV14 with TRBJ2-1. The CDR3 sequence is 18 residues long. Germline V gives CDR1 SGHDN, CDR2 FVKESK. The CDR3: CASSQEDFLKSSYNEQFF.

This chain uses TRBV28 with TRBJ1-1; the TCRdb call, TRBD1, lacks DNA for checking. Germline V gene sequence: CDR1 MDHEN, CDR2 SYDVKM. This CDR3 has 14 residues. The CDR3 sequence is CASRYGTVYTEAFF.

The chain combines TRBV28 with TRBJ2-7; the D call from TCRdb, TRBD2, cannot be confirmed without DNA. The germline gives CDR1 MDHEN, CDR2 SYDVKM. This CDR3 comprises 18 residues. The CDR3 protein is CASTERALRGTSEYEQYF.

J is TRBJ2-1 and V is TRBV6-5; there is no DNA to check the TCRdb D call of TRBD2. Germline V gene lookup returns CDR1 MNHEY and CDR2 SVGAGI. The CDR3 sequence is 12 residues long. The CDR3 loop is CASSILAGDLFF.

V gene TRBV23-1 combines with J gene TRBJ1-1; TCRdb outputs TRBD1, but without DNA this stays unchecked. TRBV23-1 is flagged as an ORF with uncertain function. The CDR3 contains 17 residues. CDR3 protein: CASSHHLKGQGNTEAFF.

The genes are TRBV7-2 and TRBJ2-2; TCRdb indicates TRBD1, and absent DNA this call remains unverified. The germline gives CDR1 SGHTA, CDR2 FQGNSA. This CDR3 comprises 17 residues. CDR3 in amino acids: CASSLAPGQGFAGELFF. The whole variable domain, filled in from reference TRBV7-2 and TRBJ2-2, reads GAGVSQSPSNKVTEKGKDVELRCDPISGHTALYWYRQSLGQGLEFLIYFQGNSAPDKSGLPSDRFSAERTGGSVSTLTIQRTQQEDSAVYLCASSLAPGQGFAGELFFGEGSRLTVL.

The V and J genes are TRBV7-9 and TRBJ1-4; the D call from TCRdb, TRBD1, cannot be confirmed without DNA. CDR1 SEHNR and CDR2 FQNEAQ come from the germline V gene (reference sequence). This CDR3 spans 15 amino acids. The CDR3 here is CASSSTGSTNEKLFF.

J is TRBJ2-7 and V is TRBV12-3 or TRBV12-4. This CDR3 contains 14 residues. This CDR3 is CASSFLGKSYEQYF.

The chain couples TRBV4-3 to TRBJ2-6. Germline CDR1 is LGHNA and CDR2 is YSLEER. CDR3 size: 16 residues. The CDR3 loop is CASSQEQGSGANVLTF.

The gene calls are TRBV7-9 and TRBJ2-3; the D gene TCRdb calls, TRBD2, cannot be checked with no DNA. Per germline, CDR1 SEHNR and CDR2 FQNEAQ (reference sequence). The length of the CDR3 is 16 residues. CDR3 amino acids: CASSPPPSGDTDTQYF.

The V and J genes are TRBV29-1 and TRBJ2-1. The CDR3 covers 11 residues. Germline lookup yields CDR1 SQVTM and CDR2 ANQGSEA. The CDR3 here is CSVDTYNEQFF.

The genes are TRBV28 and TRBJ2-1; there is no DNA to check the TCRdb D call of TRBD1. CDR3 size: 16 residues. The V gene's germline CDR1 is MDHEN and CDR2 SYDVKM. The chain's CDR3 is CASSSGTIGSYNEQFF.

This sequence joins TRBV5-1 and TRBJ1-1. Germline CDR1 is SGHRS and CDR2 is YFSETQ. CDR3 length equals 15 residues. CDR3 in amino acids: CASNAETFLDTEAFF.

The gene calls are TRBV29-1 and TRBJ2-2; TCRdb's assignment of TRBD1 cannot be checked, as there is no DNA. Germline V CDR1 and CDR2: SQVTM, ANQGSEA. The CDR3 is 15 amino acids. The CDR3: CSVQGGQSNTGELFF.

The chain is built from TRBV5-1 and TRBJ2-7; the D call from TCRdb, TRBD1, cannot be confirmed without DNA. The CDR3 extends over 13 amino acids. Germline loops: CDR1 SGHRS, CDR2 YFSETQ. CDR3 region: CASSLNGNYEQYF.